The rows below give T cell receptor beta chains drawn from one sample of a study of T cell changes during pregnancy in multiple sclerosis. This table comes from immunoSEQ multiplex PCR, and its TCRdb copy is limited to in-frame clones, with some not included. The data show about 41,000 clones, roughly nine tenths seen once. Sequences were derived from CD4+ T cells from peripheral blood mononuclear cells, sampled in the first trimester of pregnancy. The receptors stem from a female donor with multiple sclerosis, enrolled in a pregnancy study. The CDR3 runs from the conserved cysteine through the conserved F or W. Fields, in order: CDR3 protein, CDR3 DNA, J gene, D gene, V gene, clone size. D genes are given only for firm matches. Only part of the rows carry a size: once, few, many, or a class if the clone is expanded.

CAAGRAGGFVGGETQYF TGTGCCGCTGGCCGAGCGGGAGGATTCGTGGGGGGAGAGACCCAGTACTTC TRBJ2-5 TRBD2 TRBV15 .
CASSPGLAGPDTQYF TGTGCCAGCAGTCCTGGACTAGCGGGGCCAGATACGCAGTATTTT TRBJ2-3 TRBD2 TRBV2 .
CAWSTGMGIGEAFF TGTGCCTGGAGCACAGGGATGGGGATCGGTGAAGCTTTCTTT TRBJ1-1 . TRBV30 few
CASSLPRQGGSQKLFF TGTGCCAGTAGTCTCCCGAGGCAGGGTGGATCTCAAAAACTGTTTTTT TRBJ1-4 . TRBV19 .
CASGAGTGEVRMNTEAFF TGTGCCAGTGGAGCCGGGACAGGGGAAGTTCGTATGAATACTGAAGCTTTCTTT TRBJ1-1 TRBD1 TRBV19 .
CASSPGDRVYYGYTF TGTGCCAGCAGCCCCGGGGACAGGGTTTACTATGGCTACACCTTC TRBJ1-2 TRBD1 TRBV5-4 once
CASSPQSRVQNTGELFF TGTGCCAGCTCACCACAATCGAGGGTACAGAACACCGGGGAGCTGTTTTTT TRBJ2-2 . TRBV18 once
CSAKTGSEQFF TGCAGTGCTAAGACAGGGTCTGAGCAGTTCTTC TRBJ2-1 TRBD1 TRBV20-1 few
CASSRFPGTSSEQYF TGTGCCAGCAGCCGATTCCCCGGGACTAGCAGCGAGCAGTACTTC TRBJ2-7 TRBD2 TRBV7-2 .
CASRMTSYETQYF TGTGCCAGCAGAATGACTTCTTACGAGACCCAGTACTTC TRBJ2-5 . TRBV28 .
CASSQDGLASDTQYF TGCGCCAGCAGCCAAGATGGCCTAGCCTCGGATACGCAGTATTTT TRBJ2-3 . TRBV4-1 .
CASSSLPRTGTSGKNEQFF TGTGCCAGCAGTTCTCTACCCCGCACCGGGACTAGCGGTAAGAATGAGCAGTTCTTC TRBJ2-1 TRBD2 TRBV28 .
CASRGVSGSHNEQFF TGTGCCAGCAGAGGAGTTAGCGGGAGCCACAATGAGCAGTTCTTC TRBJ2-1 TRBD2 TRBV6-6 once
CSTPGLAERVDEQFF TGCAGCACGCCGGGACTAGCGGAACGTGTCGATGAGCAGTTCTTC TRBJ2-1 TRBD2 TRBV29-1 .
CASSQAQGTNYGYTF TGCGCCAGCAGCCAAGCGCAGGGTACTAACTATGGCTACACCTTC TRBJ1-2 . TRBV4-1 .